This T cell receptor (beta chain) comes out of a study of blood T cell repertoires in COVID-19. Study context: Some COVID-19 samples were acute and others convalescent; all came from the United States, Italy and Spain. T cells, B-cell-depleted T cells, or PBMCs supplied cDNA or gDNA.

Only in-frame clones appear in the TCRdb table, and some are missing; sequencing was by immunoSEQ multiplex PCR. The data hold a few hundred thousand clones, with about four fifths observed a single time. The material sequenced was peripheral blood. This TCR derives from a woman between 18 and 29 years old with acute or convalescent COVID-19.

The CDR3 loop reads CASSDAGGAYEQYF. Written as DNA, the CDR3 is TGCGCCAGCAGTGATGCGGGAGGGGCCTACGAGCAGTACTTC. This chain connects TRBV10-2 to TRBJ2-7; 9 positions agree with TRBD2. Germline CDR1 reads WSHSY; CDR2 reads SAAADI. Losses at the gene ends were 3 bases for V and 2 bases for J; bases not matched to a gene: 2. This CDR3 is 14 amino acids long.